This T cell receptor (beta chain) is drawn from a study of beta chain features in type 1 diabetes. Study-level findings and limits: The study found that naive, central memory and Treg TCRB repertoires appeared more similar in patients than in healthy donors.

Regarding this clone: Its target is not known.

The CDR3 loop spans 12 amino acids. The germline V gene has CDR1 SGHDT and CDR2 YYEEEE. Trimming removed 3 bases at V and 6 bases at J, with 9 bases between. The entirety of the isolated RNA underwent reverse transcription, so expressed TCRB transcripts were sequenced. Sequencing used immunoSEQ multiplex PCR; TCRdb keeps in-frame clones, though not all of them. The sample includes 390,000 or so clones, approximately 15% of them seen just once. The sequenced sample consisted of naive CD4+ T cells from blood. The clonotype comes from a man aged 25-45 years in good health. This rearrangement joins TRBV5-6 to TRBJ1-2; TRBD1 might be the D (6 bases). The CDR3 nucleotides are TGTGCCAGCAGCTGGACAGCACATGGCTACACCTTC. It is translated as CASSWTAHGYTF.